These 4 T cell receptor beta chains were sequenced from one sample in a study of brain T cells in children with intractable seizures. TCRdb's copy holds only in-frame clones and misses some; the assay was immunoSEQ multiplex PCR. This sample has 75,000 to 80,000 clones, with about 92% found just once. The sample here was peripheral blood, taken at surgery. The source is a boy less than two years old with tuberous sclerosis and intractable seizures.

The chain recombines TRBV29-1 with TRBJ2-1; TRBD2 agrees at 9 bases. The CDR3 has 19 amino acids. Looked up from germline, CDR1 is SQVTM and CDR2 is ANQGSEA. The V and J ends lost 2 bases and 0 bases, in that order; junction bases with no gene match: 14. CDR3 amino acids: CSVEFLPAGGRSSYNEQFF. CDR3 in DNA: TGCAGCGTTGAATTTCTCCCAGCGGGAGGCCGGTCCTCCTACAATGAGCAGTTCTTC.

V gene TRBV9 combines with J gene TRBJ1-2; 12 nucleotides line up with TRBD1. The germline gives CDR1 SGDLS, CDR2 YYNGEE. The CDR3 loop spans 16 amino acids. V shed 5 bases, J shed 2 bases, and the junction held 7 bases outside the gene matches. Written as DNA, the CDR3 is TGTGCCAGCAGAGCTCCGGGACAGGGGGCCAACTATGGCTACACCTTC. Its protein is CASRAPGQGANYGYTF.

The chain uses TRBV6-6 and TRBJ2-7; 9 nucleotides match TRBD1. V shed 8 bases and J 3 bases; nucleotides not matched to a gene: 2. CDR3 size: 12 residues. The germline gives CDR1 MNHNY, CDR2 SVGAGI (reference sequence). This chain's CDR3 is CASEGQGYEQYF. The CDR3 nucleotides are TGTGCCAGCGAGGGACAGGGCTACGAGCAGTACTTC.

This clone was counted once. The gene calls are TRBV10-3 and TRBJ1-5; D remains ambiguous. Trimming cost V 3 bases and J 6 bases, with 12 bases left between them. Germline-derived CDR1 and CDR2 are ENHRY and SYGVKD. This CDR3 is 14 amino acids long. The CDR3 here is CAISEEGMSQPQHF. CDR3 coding DNA: TGTGCCATCAGTGAAGAGGGAATGAGTCAGCCCCAGCATTTT.